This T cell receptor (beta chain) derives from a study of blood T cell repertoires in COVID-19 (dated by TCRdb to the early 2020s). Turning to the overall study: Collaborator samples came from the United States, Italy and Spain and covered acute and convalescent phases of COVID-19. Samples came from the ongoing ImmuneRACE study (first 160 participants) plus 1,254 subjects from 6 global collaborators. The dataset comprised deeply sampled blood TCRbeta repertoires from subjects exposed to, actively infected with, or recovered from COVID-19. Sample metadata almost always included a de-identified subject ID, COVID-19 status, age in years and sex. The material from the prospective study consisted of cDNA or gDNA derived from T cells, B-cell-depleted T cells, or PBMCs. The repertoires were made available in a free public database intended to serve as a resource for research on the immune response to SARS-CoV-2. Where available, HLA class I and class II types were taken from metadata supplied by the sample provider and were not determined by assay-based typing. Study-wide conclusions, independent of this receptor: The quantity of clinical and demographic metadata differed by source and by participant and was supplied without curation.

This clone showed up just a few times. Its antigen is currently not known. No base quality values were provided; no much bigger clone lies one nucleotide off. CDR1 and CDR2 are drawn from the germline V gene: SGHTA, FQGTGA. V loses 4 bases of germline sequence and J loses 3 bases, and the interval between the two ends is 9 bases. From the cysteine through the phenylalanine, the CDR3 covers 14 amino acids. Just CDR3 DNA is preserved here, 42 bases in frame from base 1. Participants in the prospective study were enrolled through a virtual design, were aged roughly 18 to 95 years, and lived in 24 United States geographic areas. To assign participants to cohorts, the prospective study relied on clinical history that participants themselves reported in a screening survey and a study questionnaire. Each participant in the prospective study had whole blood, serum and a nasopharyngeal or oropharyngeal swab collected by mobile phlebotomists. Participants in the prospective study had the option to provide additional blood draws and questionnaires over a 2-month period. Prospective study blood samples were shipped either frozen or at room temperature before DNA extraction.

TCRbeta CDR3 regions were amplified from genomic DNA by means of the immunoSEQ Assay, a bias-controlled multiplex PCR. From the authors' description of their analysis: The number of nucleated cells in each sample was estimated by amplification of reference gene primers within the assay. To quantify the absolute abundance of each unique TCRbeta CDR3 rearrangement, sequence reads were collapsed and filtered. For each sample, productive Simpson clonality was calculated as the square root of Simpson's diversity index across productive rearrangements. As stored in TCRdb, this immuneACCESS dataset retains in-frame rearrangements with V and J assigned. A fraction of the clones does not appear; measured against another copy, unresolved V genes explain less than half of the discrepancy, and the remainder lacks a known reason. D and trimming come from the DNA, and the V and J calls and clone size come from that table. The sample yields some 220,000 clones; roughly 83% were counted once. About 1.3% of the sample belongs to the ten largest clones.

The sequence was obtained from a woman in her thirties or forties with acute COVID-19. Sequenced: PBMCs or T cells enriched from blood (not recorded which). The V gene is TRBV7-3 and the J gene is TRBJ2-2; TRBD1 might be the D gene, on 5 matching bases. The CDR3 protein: CASSSDSHTGELFF. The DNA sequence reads TGTGCCAGCAGCTCAGACAGCCACACCGGGGAGCTGTTTTTT.